The 6 T cell receptor beta chains in this list originate from one sample, sequenced in a study. TCRdb fed the RT-PCR reads into MiXCR, producing one record per CDR3 protein. The sample includes 650,000 to 800,000 distinct CDR3 sequences, approximately 15% seen only once; the top ten take 3.6%. The sample consisted of memory CD4+ T cells from blood. These receptors came from a female donor in good health, serving as a healthy control.

On this clonotype: A much larger clonotype is one base distant, so this may be a read error. The V gene is TRBV5-1, the J gene TRBJ2-7, with D tentatively TRBD1 or TRBD2 (6 bases each). Deletions cut 2 bases from V and 6 bases from J, with 15 bases between. CDR1 and CDR2 from the germline V gene are SGHRS and YFSETQ. The CDR3 spans 14 residues. DNA for the CDR3: TGCGCCAGCAGCTTCAGAGGGGGGCCCTCCGAGCAGTACTTC. Translated: CASSFRGGPSEQYF.

This clonotype came up many times. The chain links TRBV29-1 to TRBJ2-7, with TRBD1 matching over 10 bases. V trimming: 3 bases; J trimming: 7 bases; junction bases outside the gene matches: 6. CDR3 length: 13 amino acids. The germline CDR1 and CDR2 sequences are SQVTM and ANQGSEA. This CDR3 reads CSVETGGAGEQYF. CDR3 nucleotides: TGCAGCGTTGAGACAGGGGGCGCGGGAGAGCAGTACTTC.

J is TRBJ2-1 and V is TRBV7-7, with TRBD1 as a possible D gene (6 bases). The V end lost 1 base, the J end lost 0 bases, and 13 bases lay between the germline ends. Germline-derived CDR1 and CDR2 are SSHAT and FNYEAQ (reference sequence). The CDR3 sequence is 17 residues long. The CDR3 loop is CASSLGMTGSSYNEQFF. CDR3 in DNA: TGTGCCAGCAGCTTAGGCATGACAGGTAGCTCCTACAATGAGCAGTTCTTC.

There are many counts of this clonotype. This chain links TRBV5-1 with TRBJ1-1, with TRBD1 as a possible D gene (5 bases). This CDR3 is 14 amino acids long. V gave up 6 bases and J gave up 1 base, with 13 bases separating them. CDR1 and CDR2 from the germline V gene are SGHRS and YFSETQ. The CDR3 sequence: CASTADTGNTEAFF. Written as DNA, the CDR3 is TGCGCCAGCACCGCGGACACCGGGAACACTGAAGCTTTCTTT.

The sample holds a few counts of this clonotype. The CDR3 loop reads CASSNKAGTTYNEQFF. The DNA for the CDR3 is TGTGCCAGCAGCAATAAAGCGGGGACTACCTACAATGAGCAGTTCTTC. The V call is TRBV7-2, the J call TRBJ2-1, with TRBD2 matching 7 bases. CDR3 size: 16 residues. V lost 5 bases, J lost 2 bases, and 9 bases stayed unmatched. The germline CDR1 and CDR2 sequences are SGHTA and FQGNSA.

This clonotype was seen more than once but under ten times. CDR3 sequence reads: CASSPIPIAGSEKYEQYF. DNA of the CDR3: TGTGCCAGCAGTCCAATACCAATAGCGGGATCTGAAAAGTACGAGCAGTACTTC. The chain joins TRBV6-2 or TRBV6-3 to TRBJ2-7; 8 bases fit TRBD2. From germline, CDR1 is MNHEY and CDR2 SVGEGT. With V trimmed by 5 bases and J by 4 bases, 19 bases remained unmatched. This CDR3 comprises 18 residues.